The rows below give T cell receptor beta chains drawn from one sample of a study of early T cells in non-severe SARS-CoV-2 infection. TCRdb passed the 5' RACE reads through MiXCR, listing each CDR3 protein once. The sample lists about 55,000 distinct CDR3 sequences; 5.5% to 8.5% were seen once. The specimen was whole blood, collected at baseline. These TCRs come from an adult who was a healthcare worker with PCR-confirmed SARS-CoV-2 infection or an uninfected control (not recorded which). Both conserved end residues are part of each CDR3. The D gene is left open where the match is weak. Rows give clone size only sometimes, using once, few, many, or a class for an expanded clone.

CDR3: CASSPIQGAEEQYF
DNA: TGCGCCAGCAGCCCCATACAGGGGGCGGAGGAGCAGTACTTC
size: many
V: TRBV5-1
D: TRBD1
J: TRBJ2-7

CDR3: CASSQGGSASYNEQFF
DNA: TGCGCCAGCAGCCAAGGCGGGTCCGCCTCCTACAATGAGCAGTTCTTC
size: many
V: TRBV4-3
D: NA
J: TRBJ2-1

CDR3: CASSLGTDIYEQYF
DNA: TGTGCCAGCAGCTTAGGGACTGACATCTACGAGCAGTACTTC
size: many
V: TRBV7-6
D: NA
J: TRBJ2-7

CDR3: CASSLGGAEKLFF
DNA: TGTGCCAGCAGTTTAGGGGGAGCTGAAAAACTGTTTTTT
size: many
V: TRBV12-3/TRBV12-4
D: NA
J: TRBJ1-4

CDR3: CASTPGGVNTEAFF
DNA: TGCGCCAGCACCCCTGGAGGGGTGAACACTGAAGCTTTCTTT
size: NA
V: TRBV4-3
D: NA
J: TRBJ1-1

CDR3: CPSSYVLGARTDTQYF
DNA: TGTCCCAGCAGTTACGTCTTAGGGGCACGCACAGATACGCAGTATTTT
size: NA
V: TRBV6-2/TRBV6-3
D: NA
J: TRBJ2-3

CDR3: CASSLNGQVEKLFF
DNA: TGTGCCAGCAGCTTAAACGGGCAGGTCGAAAAACTGTTTTTT
size: many
V: TRBV5-4
D: NA
J: TRBJ1-4

CDR3: CASSLVWRGRGNEQFF
DNA: TGTGCCAGCAGCTTAGTATGGCGGGGTCGGGGCAATGAGCAGTTCTTC
size: few
V: TRBV7-9
D: NA
J: TRBJ2-1

CDR3: CASSIMASGANVLTF
DNA: TGTGCCAGTAGTATAATGGCCTCTGGGGCCAACGTCCTGACTTTC
size: many
V: TRBV19
D: NA
J: TRBJ2-6

CDR3: CASSPQGANTEAFF
DNA: TGCGCCAGCAGTCCACAGGGGGCGAACACTGAAGCTTTCTTT
size: once
V: TRBV10-2
D: TRBD1
J: TRBJ1-1

CDR3: CASSQESGSENTIYF
DNA: TGTGCCAGCAGCCAAGAATCGGGCTCTGAAAACACCATATATTTT
size: many
V: TRBV4-2
D: NA
J: TRBJ1-3

CDR3: CASSFSSGGTLAKNIQYF
DNA: TGTGCCAGCAGTTTTTCTAGCGGGGGCACGCTAGCCAAAAACATTCAGTACTTC
size: many
V: TRBV12-3/TRBV12-4
D: TRBD2
J: TRBJ2-4

CDR3: CASTAVREDTEAFF
DNA: TGTGCCAGCACCGCTGTTAGGGAGGACACTGAAGCTTTCTTT
size: NA
V: TRBV7-9
D: NA
J: TRBJ1-1

CDR3: CASSQEKLGAYEQYF
DNA: TGTGCCAGCAGCCAAGAAAAGTTGGGGGCCTACGAGCAGTACTTC
size: many
V: TRBV4-2
D: NA
J: TRBJ2-7

CDR3: CASSFQWGDKIPFNQPQHF
DNA: TGTGCCAGCAGCTTTCAGTGGGGGGACAAGATTCCTTTTAATCAGCCCCAGCATTTT
size: few
V: TRBV5-6
D: NA
J: TRBJ1-5

CDR3: CASSQAGGADYGYTF
DNA: TGCGCCAGCAGCCAAGCAGGGGGCGCGGACTATGGCTACACCTTC
size: many
V: TRBV4-3
D: TRBD1
J: TRBJ1-2

CDR3: CASSGPGRSEKLFF
DNA: TGTGCCAGCAGCGGACCGGGACGGAGTGAAAAACTGTTTTTT
size: few
V: TRBV28
D: NA
J: TRBJ1-4

CDR3: CASSPTPLQETQYF
DNA: TGTGCCAGCAGCCCAACACCTTTGCAAGAGACCCAGTACTTC
size: NA
V: TRBV7-9
D: NA
J: TRBJ2-5

CDR3: CASSPGGGDYNEQFF
DNA: TGTGCCAGCAGTCCCGGCGGGGGGGACTACAATGAGCAGTTCTTC
size: few
V: TRBV27
D: TRBD2
J: TRBJ2-1

CDR3: CASSLAAGIEQYF
DNA: TGTGCCAGCAGCTTAGCGGCAGGTATCGAGCAGTACTTC
size: many
V: TRBV7-2
D: NA
J: TRBJ2-7

CDR3: CASRGVGAGNTIYF
DNA: TGTGCCAGCCGCGGCGTAGGAGCTGGAAACACCATATATTTT
size: NA
V: TRBV2
D: NA
J: TRBJ1-3

CDR3: CASRPLGDDEQYF
DNA: TGTGCCAGCAGGCCGTTGGGGGACGACGAGCAGTACTTC
size: few
V: TRBV6-5
D: NA
J: TRBJ2-7

CDR3: CASSRVMETEAFF
DNA: TGCGCCAGCAGCCGAGTCATGGAGACTGAAGCTTTCTTT
size: NA
V: TRBV5-1
D: NA
J: TRBJ1-1

CDR3: CASSPRTQGDTQYF
DNA: TGCGCCAGCAGCCCACGAACGCAGGGAGATACGCAGTATTTT
size: NA
V: TRBV5-1
D: NA
J: TRBJ2-3

CDR3: CSANRLAGGPVRQETQYF
DNA: TGCAGTGCTAACAGGCTAGCGGGGGGGCCGGTCCGCCAAGAGACCCAGTACTTC
size: NA
V: TRBV20-1
D: TRBD2
J: TRBJ2-5

CDR3: CASSPLAGGRTDTQYF
DNA: TGTGCCAGCAGCCCACTTGCGGGGGGGAGGACAGATACGCAGTATTTT
size: many
V: TRBV7-2
D: TRBD2
J: TRBJ2-3

CDR3: CATSDPRSAVREQFF
DNA: TGTGCCACCAGTGATCCCCGGTCGGCCGTCAGGGAGCAGTTCTTC
size: NA
V: TRBV24-1
D: NA
J: TRBJ2-1